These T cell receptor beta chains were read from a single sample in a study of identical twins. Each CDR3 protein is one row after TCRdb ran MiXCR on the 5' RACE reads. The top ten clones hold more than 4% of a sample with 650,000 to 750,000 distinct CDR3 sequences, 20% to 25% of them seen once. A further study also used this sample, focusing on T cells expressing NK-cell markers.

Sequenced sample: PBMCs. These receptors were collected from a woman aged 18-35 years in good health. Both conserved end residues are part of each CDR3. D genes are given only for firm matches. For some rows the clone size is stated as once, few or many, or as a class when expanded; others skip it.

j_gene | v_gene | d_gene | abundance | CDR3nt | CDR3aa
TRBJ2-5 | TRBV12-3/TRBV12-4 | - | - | TGTGCCAGCGGTTCGGGCCAGACCCAGTACTTC | CASGSGQTQYF
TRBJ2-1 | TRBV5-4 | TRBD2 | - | TGTGCCAGCAGCTTGGACGGGAGGGCCTGGGGTGAGCAGTTCTTC | CASSLDGRAWGEQFF
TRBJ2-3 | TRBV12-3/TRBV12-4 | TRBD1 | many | TGTGCCAGCAGTTCGTCCCCTCAGGGGGCGCATACGCAGTATTTT | CASSSSPQGAHTQYF
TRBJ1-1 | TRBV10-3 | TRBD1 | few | TGTGCCATCACTACCGGGACAGGGGCTGAAGCTTTCTTT | CAITTGTGAEAFF
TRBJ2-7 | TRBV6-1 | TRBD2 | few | TGTGCCAGCACGGGACTAGCGGGGCTACCCGGAGCCTACGAGCAGTACTTC | CASTGLAGLPGAYEQYF
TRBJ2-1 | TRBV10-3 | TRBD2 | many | TGTGCCATCAGGGCGGGAGGACCCGAGCAGTTCTTC | CAIRAGGPEQFF
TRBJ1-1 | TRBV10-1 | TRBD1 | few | TGCGCCAGCAGTGCAACAGGGGCGATGGATAGAGAAGCTTTCTTT | CASSATGAMDREAFF
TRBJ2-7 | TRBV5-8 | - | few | TGTGCCAGCAGCTGGGGGACGGACGGAGAGCAGTACTTC | CASSWGTDGEQYF
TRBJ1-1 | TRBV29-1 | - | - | TGCAGCGTAGATAGACAGGATGAAGCTTTCTTT | CSVDRQDEAFF
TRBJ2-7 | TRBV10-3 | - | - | TGTGCCACCGAGCCCGACAGCAGCCACGAGCAGTACTTC | CATEPDSSHEQYF
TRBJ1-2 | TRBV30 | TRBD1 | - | TGTGCCTGGAGTCAGGGGGCAGGTGGCTACACCTTC | CAWSQGAGGYTF
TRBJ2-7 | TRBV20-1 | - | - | TGCAGTGCTCAGGGCCGCCTGAAGGACCCCTACGAGCAGTACTTC | CSAQGRLKDPYEQYF
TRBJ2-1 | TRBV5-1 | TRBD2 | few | TGCGCCAGCAGCCAAGCGTCCGGCCGGGGGGGCCTTTGGTTCTTC | CASSQASGRGGLWFF
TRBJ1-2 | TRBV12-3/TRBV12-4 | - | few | TGTGCCAGCAGTCCCAGGGTATGGGAGAGTGGCTACACCTTC | CASSPRVWESGYTF
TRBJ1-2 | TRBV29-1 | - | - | TGCAGCGTTGACTGGGGCGGGGGCTACACCTTC | CSVDWGGGYTF
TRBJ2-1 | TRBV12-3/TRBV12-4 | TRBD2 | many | TGTGCCAGCAGTCCCGTTAGCGGGGGTGAGCAGTTCTTC | CASSPVSGGEQFF
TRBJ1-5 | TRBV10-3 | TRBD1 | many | TGTGCCATCAGTGAGTCGGACAGGGGGCCGCCCCAGCATTTT | CAISESDRGPPQHF
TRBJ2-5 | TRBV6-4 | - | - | TGTGCCAGCAGTACCGGACCCGGAGAGACCCAGTACTTC | CASSTGPGETQYF
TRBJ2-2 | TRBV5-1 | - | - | TGCGCCAGCAGCTTGCAGAGGACAGTGAACACCGGGGAGCTGTTTTTT | CASSLQRTVNTGELFF
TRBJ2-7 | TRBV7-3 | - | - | TGTGCCAGCAGCTTGACGCCCCTCGGGATCCAGTCCTTCTCCTACGAGCAGTACTTC | CASSLTPLGIQSFSYEQYF
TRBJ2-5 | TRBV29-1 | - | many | TGCAGCGTGGATACCGTTTCCCATGGGGACCAAGAGACCCAGTACTTC | CSVDTVSHGDQETQYF
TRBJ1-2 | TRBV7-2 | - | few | TGTGCCAGCAGCTTACCCGGGACGCCAACGGTAACCTATGGCTACACCTTC | CASSLPGTPTVTYGYTF
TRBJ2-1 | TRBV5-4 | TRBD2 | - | TGTGCCAGCAGCTTGGCCCCTAGCGGGGGGACAACCTACAATGAGCAGTTCTTC | CASSLAPSGGTTYNEQFF
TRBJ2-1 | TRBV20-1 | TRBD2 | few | TGCAGTGCTAGACTACGAAAGCGGGAGCATGAGCAGTTCTTC | CSARLRKREHEQFF
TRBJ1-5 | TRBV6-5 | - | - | TGTGCCAGCAGTTTTACAGCGAGCAATCAGCCCCAGCATTTT | CASSFTASNQPQHF
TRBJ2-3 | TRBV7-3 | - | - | TGTGCCAGCAGCTTAACGAACAAAGATACGCAGTATTTT | CASSLTNKDTQYF
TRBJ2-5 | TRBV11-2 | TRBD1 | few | TGTGCCAGCAGACACCCGGGACAGGGGTATCAAGAGACCCAGTACTTC | CASRHPGQGYQETQYF
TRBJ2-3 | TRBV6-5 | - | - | TGTGCCAGCTGGGGATTGACATCAGATACGCAGTATTTT | CASWGLTSDTQYF
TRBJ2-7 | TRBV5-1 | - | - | TGCGCCAGCAGTAATCGGGGGCTCTCCTACGAGCAGTACTTC | CASSNRGLSYEQYF
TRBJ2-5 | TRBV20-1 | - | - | TGCAGTGCGGCGGGACAGCGATGGGAGACCCAGTACTTC | CSAAGQRWETQYF
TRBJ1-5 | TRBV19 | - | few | TGTGCCAGTCGAAACAGGGAGGGTAGCAATCAGCCCCAGCATTTT | CASRNREGSNQPQHF
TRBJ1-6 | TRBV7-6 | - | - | TGTGCCAGCAGCTTAGCGCTGGGGAGGAGGGATTCACCCCTCCACTTT | CASSLALGRRDSPLHF
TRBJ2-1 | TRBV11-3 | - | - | TGTGCCAGCAGCTCTGAGAATGAGCAGTTCTTC | CASSSENEQFF
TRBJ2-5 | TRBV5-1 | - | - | TGCGCCAGCAGCCCCGACGGGGCAGAGACCCAGTACTTC | CASSPDGAETQYF
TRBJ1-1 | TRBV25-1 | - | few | TGTGCCAGCAGTGAGATGGTCCTGGGGAACACTGAAGCTTTCTTT | CASSEMVLGNTEAFF
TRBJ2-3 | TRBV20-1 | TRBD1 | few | TGCAGTGCTAGACCGGGACAGGGCACAGATACGCAGTATTTT | CSARPGQGTDTQYF
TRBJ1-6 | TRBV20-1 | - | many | TGCAGTGCTACCGCAGGGATACCCTATAATTCACCCCTCCACTTT | CSATAGIPYNSPLHF
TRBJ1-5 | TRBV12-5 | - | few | TGTGCTAGTGCCCCCGGACAGCCCAATCAGCCCCAGCATTTT | CASAPGQPNQPQHF
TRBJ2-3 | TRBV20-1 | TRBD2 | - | TGCAGTGCTTTCGGGACTAGCGGGAAGGTAGATACGCAGTATTTT | CSAFGTSGKVDTQYF
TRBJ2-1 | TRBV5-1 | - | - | TGCGCCAGCAGCTCGGAGGGCAATGAGCAGTTCTTC | CASSSEGNEQFF
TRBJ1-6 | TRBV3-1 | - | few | TGTGCCAGCAGCCGGGACTTAGGGTCACCCCTCCACTTT | CASSRDLGSPLHF
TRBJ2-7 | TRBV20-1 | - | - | TGCAGTGCTAGGGAAACAGGAACCTACGAGCAGTACTTC | CSARETGTYEQYF
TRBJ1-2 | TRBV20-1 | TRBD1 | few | TGCAGTGCTAGAGGGAGGATACTAGGGGGCGCGGATGGCTACACCTTC | CSARGRILGGADGYTF
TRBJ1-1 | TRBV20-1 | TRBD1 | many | TGCAGTGCTAGAGACCGCTTGGACAGGGGGACTGAAGCTTTCTTT | CSARDRLDRGTEAFF
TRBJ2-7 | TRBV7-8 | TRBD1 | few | TGTGCCACCTTGGGGACAGGGTTTTACGAGCAGTACTTC | CATLGTGFYEQYF